This T cell receptor (beta chain) was sequenced for a study of blood T cells in healthy people across ages. Concerning this clonotype: Antigen unknown.

Study conclusions and caveats: The percentage of naive T cells correlated strongly with TCR beta diversity. Among T cells, TCR beta diversity per million cells dropped roughly linearly as age rose.

With a J-beta primer mix and a sample-barcoded 5' primer, a second PCR ran about 7 to 12 cycles. Each single sample gave us at least 2.5 million CDR3-containing paired-end reads. TCRdb fed the 5' RACE reads into MiXCR, producing one record per CDR3 protein. The sample has 550,000 to 750,000 distinct CDR3 sequences; more than 20% are singletons. CDR3 length: 15 residues. V was trimmed by 6 bases and J by 6 bases, leaving 21 bases between them. Germline V gene lookup returns CDR1 DFQATT and CDR2 SNEGSKA (reference sequence). The TCR comes from a man in his 70s in good health. Sequencing used blood. The chain links TRBV20-1 to TRBJ2-1; D may be TRBD1 or TRBD2 (5 bases each). CDR3 sequence reads: CSAHPGSGIINEQFF. The CDR3 DNA sequence: TGCAGTGCGCATCCGGGATCAGGGATCATCAATGAGCAGTTCTTC.